This section outlines one T cell receptor beta chain sequence together with its context. What it binds is unknown. The germline V gene has CDR1 MNHNS and CDR2 SASEGT. Trimming cost V 5 bases and J 0 bases, with 11 bases left between them. CDR3 length equals 15 residues. These data are taken from a study of glioma-infiltrating T cells. Study-level results: Tissue-blood divergence was below expectation in non-neoplastic patients, above in gliomas. CDR3 overlap between tissue and blood was very small.

Using RNA template, CDR3s of TCR alpha and beta were amplified with iRepertoire arm-PCR. Tissue mRNA or PBMC total RNA, about 85-400 ng, went into one-step reverse transcription and amplification. TCRdb independently ran MiXCR on the multiplex PCR reads; one entry per CDR3 protein. The data hold 150,000 or so distinct CDR3 sequences, with approximately 39% observed a single time. This clonotype was obtained from a human donor with low-grade glioma or glioblastoma, undergoing nonglioma brain surgery, or in good health (not recorded which). The chain has TRBV6-1 and TRBJ1-3, with D unclear. The sequenced sample consisted of glioma tissue, nonneoplastic brain tissue, or PBMCs (not recorded which). Written as DNA, the CDR3 is TGTGCCAGCAGTAACAGCCTCTACTCTGGAAACACCATATATTTT. Translation: CASSNSLYSGNTIYF.